The subject of this entry is one T cell receptor beta chain. The data were taken from a study of T cell changes during pregnancy in multiple sclerosis. CDR1 is SGHNT and CDR2 is YENEEA in the germline V gene. The CDR3 runs 12 residues. Trimming removed 5 bases from V and 1 base from J, with 6 bases in between. Assay: immunoSEQ multiplex PCR; the TCRdb copy retains only in-frame clones and omits some. The sample holds 57,000 or so clones; 80% to 95% are singletons and the top ten take 5.5% to 8%. The origin of this receptor is a female donor in good health, enrolled as a control in a pregnancy study. This rearrangement joins TRBV11-3 to TRBJ2-7; D possibly corresponds to TRBD2 (5 bases). The source material was peripheral blood, sampled in the third trimester of pregnancy. CDR3 DNA sequence: TGTGCCAGCAGCCGGGGATCCTACGAGCAGTACTTC. Translating gives CASSRGSYEQYF.